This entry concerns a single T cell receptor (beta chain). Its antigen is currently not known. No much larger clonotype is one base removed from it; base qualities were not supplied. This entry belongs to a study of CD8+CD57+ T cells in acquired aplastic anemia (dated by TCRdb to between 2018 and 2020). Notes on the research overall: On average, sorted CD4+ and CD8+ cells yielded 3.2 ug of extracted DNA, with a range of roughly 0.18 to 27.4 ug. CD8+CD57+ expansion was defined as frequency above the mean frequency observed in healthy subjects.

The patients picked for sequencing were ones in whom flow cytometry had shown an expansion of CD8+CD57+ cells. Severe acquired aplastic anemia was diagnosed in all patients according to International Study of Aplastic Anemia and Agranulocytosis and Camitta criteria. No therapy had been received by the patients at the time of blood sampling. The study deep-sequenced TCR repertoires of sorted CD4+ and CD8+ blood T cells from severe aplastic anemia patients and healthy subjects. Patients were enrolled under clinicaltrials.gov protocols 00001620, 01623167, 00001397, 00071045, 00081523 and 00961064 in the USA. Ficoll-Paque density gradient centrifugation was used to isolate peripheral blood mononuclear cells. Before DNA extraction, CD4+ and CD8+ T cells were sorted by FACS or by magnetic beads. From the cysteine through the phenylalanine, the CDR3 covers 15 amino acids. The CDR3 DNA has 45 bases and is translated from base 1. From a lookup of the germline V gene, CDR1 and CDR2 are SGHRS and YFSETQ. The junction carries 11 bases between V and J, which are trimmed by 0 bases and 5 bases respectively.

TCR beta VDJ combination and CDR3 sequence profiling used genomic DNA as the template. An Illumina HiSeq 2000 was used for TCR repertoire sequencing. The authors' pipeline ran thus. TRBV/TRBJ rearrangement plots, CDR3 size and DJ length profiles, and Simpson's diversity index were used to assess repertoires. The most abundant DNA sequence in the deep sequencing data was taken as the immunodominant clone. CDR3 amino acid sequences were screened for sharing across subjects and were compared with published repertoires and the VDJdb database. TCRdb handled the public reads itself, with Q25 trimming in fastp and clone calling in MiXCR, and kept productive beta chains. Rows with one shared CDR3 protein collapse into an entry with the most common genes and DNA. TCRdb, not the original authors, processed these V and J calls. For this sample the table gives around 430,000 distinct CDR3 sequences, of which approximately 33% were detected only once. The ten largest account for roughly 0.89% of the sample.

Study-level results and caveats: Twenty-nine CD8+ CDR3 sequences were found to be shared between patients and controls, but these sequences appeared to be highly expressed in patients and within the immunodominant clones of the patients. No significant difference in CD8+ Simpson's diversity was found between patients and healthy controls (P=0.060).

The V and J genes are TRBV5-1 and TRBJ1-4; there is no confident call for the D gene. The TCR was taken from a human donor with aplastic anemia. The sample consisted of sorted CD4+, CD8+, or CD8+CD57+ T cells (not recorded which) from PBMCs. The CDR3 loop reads CASSLVAAGNEKLFF. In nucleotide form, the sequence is TGCGCCAGCAGCTTGGTTGCAGCCGGAAATGAAAAACTGTTTTTT.